The clone carrying this TCR beta chain was found a few times. Antigen unknown. The CDR3 loop spans 14 amino acids. Trimming removed 4 bases at V and 4 bases at J, with 14 bases between. Germline CDR1 SGHRS, CDR2 YFSETQ. The authors made TCR beta libraries by quantitative 5'-RACE with molecular barcodes. One entry per CDR3 protein results from TCRdb running MiXCR on the 5' RACE reads. The sample yields 700,000 to 1,000,000 distinct CDR3 sequences, about an eighth seen once. These data belong to a study of CD8 T cells in ankylosing spondylitis. Study-wide points: A TCR beta motif of about eight highly homologous variants seemed to mark ankylosing spondylitis blood. Matched ankylosing spondylitis synovial fluid reportedly contained a significantly enriched population of disease-linked clones. Those disease-linked clones were CD8+; they were also relatively rare in peripheral blood.

The chain couples TRBV5-1 to TRBJ1-1; weak D call: TRBD1 (6 bases). The sequenced material came from blood, either unsorted or a sorted T cell fraction (not recorded which). This clonotype originated in a male donor with ankylosing spondylitis. This CDR3 is CASSIRGFGTEAFF. CDR3 nucleotide sequence: TGCGCCAGCAGCATCAGGGGTTTTGGCACTGAAGCTTTCTTT.